This T cell receptor beta chain derives from a study of T cell changes during pregnancy in multiple sclerosis (dated by TCRdb to about 2019). Turning to the overall study: In women with multiple sclerosis, the researchers looked at how the T cell repertoire shifted as pregnancy progressed.

Details on this clone: It lacks a known antigen. The sample holds no much larger clone one base away, and base qualities are not on file.

Reading the germline V gene gives CDR1 SGHRS and CDR2 YFSETQ. V has 1 base trimmed and J has 0 bases trimmed; junction bases matching no gene number 9. From the cysteine up to the phenylalanine, the CDR3 has a length of 18 residues. CDR3 DNA is the only sequence kept; it has 54 bases, read in frame from the first base. Library preparation used the immunoSEQ multiplex PCR assay. Sourced from immuneACCESS, this table was stored by TCRdb with only in-frame sequences that have V and J called. A share of the clones is absent; for the studies checked, an unresolved V gene accounts for under half, and the remainder has no known explanation. The table for this sample lists some 27,000 clones; roughly nine tenths of them were counted only once. The top ten hold around 8.3% of the sample.

This TCR was recovered from a female donor with multiple sclerosis, enrolled in a pregnancy study. The input for sequencing was CD8+ T cells from peripheral blood mononuclear cells, taken before pregnancy. The chain is assembled from TRBV5-1 and TRBJ2-1; 8 bases in the junction line up with TRBD2. The CDR3 region reads CASSLTLSGLGSYNEQFF. The DNA sequence is TGCGCCAGCAGCTTGACCCTCTCGGGACTAGGCTCCTACAATGAGCAGTTCTTC. With the rest looked up from the reference TRBV5-1 and TRBJ2-1 genes rather than sequenced, the full variable domain is KAGVTQTPRYLIKTRGQQVTLSCSPISGHRSVSWYQQTPGQGLQFLFEYFSETQRNKGNFPGRFSGRQFSNSRSEMNVSTLELGDSALYLCASSLTLSGLGSYNEQFFGPGTRLTVL.